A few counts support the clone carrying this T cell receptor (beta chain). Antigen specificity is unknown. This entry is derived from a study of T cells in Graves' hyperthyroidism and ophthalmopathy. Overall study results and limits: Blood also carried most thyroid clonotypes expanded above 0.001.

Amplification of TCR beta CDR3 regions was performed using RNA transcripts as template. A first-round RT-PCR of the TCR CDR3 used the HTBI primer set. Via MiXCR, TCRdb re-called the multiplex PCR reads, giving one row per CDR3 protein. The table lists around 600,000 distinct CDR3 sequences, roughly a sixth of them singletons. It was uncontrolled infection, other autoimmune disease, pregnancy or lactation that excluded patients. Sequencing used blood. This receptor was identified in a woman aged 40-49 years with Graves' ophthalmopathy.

CDR3 sequence reads: CASSTPGGEGAKNIQYF. CDR3 nucleotide sequence: TGTGCCAGTAGTACCCCCGGAGGGGAAGGAGCCAAAAACATTCAGTACTTC. The gene calls are TRBV19 and TRBJ2-4, with D possibly being TRBD2 (6 bases). CDR1 and CDR2 from the germline V gene are LNHDA and SQIVND (reference sequence). With 4 bases removed from V and 0 bases from J, the gap between germline ends came to 16 bases. This CDR3 is 17 amino acids long.